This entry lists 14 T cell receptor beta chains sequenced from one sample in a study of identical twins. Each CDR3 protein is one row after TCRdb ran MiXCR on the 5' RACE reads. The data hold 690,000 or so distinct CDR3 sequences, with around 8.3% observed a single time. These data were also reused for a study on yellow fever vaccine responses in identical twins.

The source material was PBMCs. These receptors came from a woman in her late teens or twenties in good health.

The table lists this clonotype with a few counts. In DNA form, the CDR3 reads TGTGCCACCGACAGGTTTTGGGGATATTCACCCCTCCACTTT. Residues: CATDRFWGYSPLHF. This chain uses TRBV6-2 or TRBV6-3 with TRBJ1-6, with D perhaps TRBD1 (6 bases). V was trimmed by 10 bases and J by 8 bases, leaving 18 bases between them. The CDR3 has 14 amino acids. Germline lookup yields CDR1 MNHEY and CDR2 SVGEGT.

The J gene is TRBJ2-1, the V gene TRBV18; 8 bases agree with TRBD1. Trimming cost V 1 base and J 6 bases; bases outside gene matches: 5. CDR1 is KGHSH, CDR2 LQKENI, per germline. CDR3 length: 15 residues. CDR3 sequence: CASSPQKQGVNEQFF. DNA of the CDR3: TGTGCCAGCTCACCACAGAAACAGGGGGTCAATGAGCAGTTCTTC.

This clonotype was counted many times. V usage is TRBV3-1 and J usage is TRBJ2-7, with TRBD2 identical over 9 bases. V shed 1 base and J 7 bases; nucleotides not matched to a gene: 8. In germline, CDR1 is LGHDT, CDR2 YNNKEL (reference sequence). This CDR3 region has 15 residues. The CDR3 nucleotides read TGTGCCAGCAGCCAAGGTGTAGCGGGAGTGGGGGAGCAGTACTTC. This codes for CASSQGVAGVGEQYF.

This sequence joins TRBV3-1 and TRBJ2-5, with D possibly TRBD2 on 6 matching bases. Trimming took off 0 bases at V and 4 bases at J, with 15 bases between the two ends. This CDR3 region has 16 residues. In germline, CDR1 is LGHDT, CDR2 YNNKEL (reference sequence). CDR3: CASSQDLLAMGETQYF. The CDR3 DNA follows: TGTGCCAGCAGCCAAGATCTCCTAGCGATGGGAGAGACCCAGTACTTC.

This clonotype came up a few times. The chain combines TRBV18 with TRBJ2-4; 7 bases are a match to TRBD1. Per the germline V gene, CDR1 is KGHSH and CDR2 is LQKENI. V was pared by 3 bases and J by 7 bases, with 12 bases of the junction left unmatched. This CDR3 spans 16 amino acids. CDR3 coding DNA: TGTGCCAGCTCACCTGCCCGACAGGGTGAGAGGAACATTCAGTACTTC. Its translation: CASSPARQGERNIQYF. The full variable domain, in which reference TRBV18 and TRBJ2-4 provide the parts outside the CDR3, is NAGVMQNPRHLVRRRGQEARLRCSPMKGHSHVYWYRQLPEEGLKFMVYLQKENIIDESGMPKERFSAEFPKEGPSILRIQQVVRGDSAAYFCASSPARQGERNIQYFGAGTRLSVL.

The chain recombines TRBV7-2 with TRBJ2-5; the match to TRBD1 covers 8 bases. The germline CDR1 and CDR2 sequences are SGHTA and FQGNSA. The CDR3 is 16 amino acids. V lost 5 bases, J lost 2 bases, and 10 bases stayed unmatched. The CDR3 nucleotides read TGTGCCAGCAGCACAAGGACAGGGTACATACAAGAGACCCAGTACTTC. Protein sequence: CASSTRTGYIQETQYF. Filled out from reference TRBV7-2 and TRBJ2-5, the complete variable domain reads GAGVSQSPSNKVTEKGKDVELRCDPISGHTALYWYRQSLGQGLEFLIYFQGNSAPDKSGLPSDRFSAERTGGSVSTLTIQRTQQEDSAVYLCASSTRTGYIQETQYFGPGTRLLVL.

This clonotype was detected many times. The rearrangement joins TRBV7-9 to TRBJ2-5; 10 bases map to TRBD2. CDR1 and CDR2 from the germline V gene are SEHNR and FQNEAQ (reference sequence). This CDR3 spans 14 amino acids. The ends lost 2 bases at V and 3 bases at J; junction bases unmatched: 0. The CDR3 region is CASSLTSGKETQYF. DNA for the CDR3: TGTGCCAGCAGCTTAACTAGCGGGAAAGAGACCCAGTACTTC.

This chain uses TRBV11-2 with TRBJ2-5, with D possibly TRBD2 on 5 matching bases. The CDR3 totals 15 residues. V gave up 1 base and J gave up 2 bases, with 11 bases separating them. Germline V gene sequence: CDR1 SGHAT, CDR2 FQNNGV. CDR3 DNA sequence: TGTGCCAGCAGCTTAGTCCCAGAGCGGCAAGAGACCCAGTACTTC. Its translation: CASSLVPERQETQYF.

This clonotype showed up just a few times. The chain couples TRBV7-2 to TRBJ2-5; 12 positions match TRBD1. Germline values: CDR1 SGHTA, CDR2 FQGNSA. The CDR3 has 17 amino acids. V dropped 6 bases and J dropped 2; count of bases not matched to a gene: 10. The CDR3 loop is CASSYTGQGAPQETQYF. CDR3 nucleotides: TGTGCCAGCAGTTACACGGGACAGGGGGCGCCTCAAGAGACCCAGTACTTC.

The DNA for the CDR3 is TGTGCCAGCAGACAAGGAACAGGGGACTCCTACGAGCAGTACTTC. Residues: CASRQGTGDSYEQYF. The chain links TRBV6-2 or TRBV6-3 to TRBJ2-7; 7 bases match TRBD1. Germline trimming cut 6 bases from V and 0 bases from J; bases unmatched to any gene: 8. The CDR3 length is 15 residues. In germline, CDR1 is MNHEY, CDR2 SVGEGT.

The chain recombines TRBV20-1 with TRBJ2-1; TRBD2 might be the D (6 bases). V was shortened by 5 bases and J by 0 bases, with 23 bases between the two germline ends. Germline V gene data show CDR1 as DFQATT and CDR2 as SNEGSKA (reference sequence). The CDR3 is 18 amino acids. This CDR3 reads CSADGTEAPPYSYNEQFF. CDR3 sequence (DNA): TGCAGTGCTGATGGGACTGAAGCACCCCCTTACTCCTACAATGAGCAGTTCTTC.

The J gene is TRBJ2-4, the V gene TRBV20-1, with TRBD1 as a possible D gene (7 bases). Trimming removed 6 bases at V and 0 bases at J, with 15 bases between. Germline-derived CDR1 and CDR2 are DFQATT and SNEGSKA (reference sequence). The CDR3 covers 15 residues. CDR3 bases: TGCAGTGCCGACTACAGGGGACTAGCCAAAAACATTCAGTACTTC. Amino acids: CSADYRGLAKNIQYF.

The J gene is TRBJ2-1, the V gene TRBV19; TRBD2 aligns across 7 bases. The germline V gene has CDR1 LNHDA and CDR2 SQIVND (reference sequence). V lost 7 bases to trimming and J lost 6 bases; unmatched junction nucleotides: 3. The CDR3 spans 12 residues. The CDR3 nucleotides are TGTGCCAGTAACGGGGGGATCAATGAGCAGTTCTTC. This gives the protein CASNGGINEQFF.

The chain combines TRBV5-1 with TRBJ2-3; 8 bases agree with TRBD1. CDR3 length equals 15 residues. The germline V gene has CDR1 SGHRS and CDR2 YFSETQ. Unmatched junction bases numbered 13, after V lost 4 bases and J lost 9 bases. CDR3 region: CASSPPATGGKTQYF. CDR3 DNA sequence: TGCGCCAGCAGCCCGCCGGCCACAGGGGGGAAAACGCAGTATTTT.